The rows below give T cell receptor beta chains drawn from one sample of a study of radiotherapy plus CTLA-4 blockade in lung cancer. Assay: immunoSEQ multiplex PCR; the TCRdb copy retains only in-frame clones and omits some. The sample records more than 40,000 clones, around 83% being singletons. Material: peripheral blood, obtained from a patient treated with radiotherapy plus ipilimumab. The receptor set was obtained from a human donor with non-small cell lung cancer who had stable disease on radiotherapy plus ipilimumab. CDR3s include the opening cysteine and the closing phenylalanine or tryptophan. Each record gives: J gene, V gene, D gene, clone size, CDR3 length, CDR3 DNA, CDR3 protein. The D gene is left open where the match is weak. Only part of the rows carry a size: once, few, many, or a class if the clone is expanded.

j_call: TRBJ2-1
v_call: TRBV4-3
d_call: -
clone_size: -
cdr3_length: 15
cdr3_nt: TGCGCCAGCAGCCAAGGGAGCGGCTTCTACAATGAGCAGTTCTTC
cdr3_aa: CASSQGSGFYNEQFF

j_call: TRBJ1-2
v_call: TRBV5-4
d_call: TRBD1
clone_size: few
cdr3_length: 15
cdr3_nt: TGTGCCAGCAGCTTGGCGGGACAGGGGGCTGGTGGCTACACCTTC
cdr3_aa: CASSLAGQGAGGYTF

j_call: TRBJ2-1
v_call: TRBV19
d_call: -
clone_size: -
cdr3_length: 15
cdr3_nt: TGTGCCAGTAGAGAATGGGGGGACCCTGGGAATGAGCAGTTCTTC
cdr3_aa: CASREWGDPGNEQFF

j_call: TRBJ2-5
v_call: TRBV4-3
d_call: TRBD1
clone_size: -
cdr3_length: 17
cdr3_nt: TGCGCCAGCAGCCAAGATAGACAGGGACAGGGTGGAGAGACCCAGTACTTC
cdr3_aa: CASSQDRQGQGGETQYF

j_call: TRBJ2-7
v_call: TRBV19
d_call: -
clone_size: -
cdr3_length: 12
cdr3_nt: TGTGCCAGTAGTGAGGCGGGGTACGAGCAGTACTTC
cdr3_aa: CASSEAGYEQYF

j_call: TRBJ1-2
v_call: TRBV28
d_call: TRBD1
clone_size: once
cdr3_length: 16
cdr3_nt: TGTGCCAGCAGTTTCCCTCCGGGACAGGGGGACTATGGCTACACCTTC
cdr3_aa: CASSFPPGQGDYGYTF

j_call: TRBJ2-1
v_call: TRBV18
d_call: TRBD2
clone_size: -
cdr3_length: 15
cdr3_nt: TGTGCCAGCTCCCAGGGACTAGCGGGAAGTAATGAGCAGTTCTTC
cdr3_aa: CASSQGLAGSNEQFF

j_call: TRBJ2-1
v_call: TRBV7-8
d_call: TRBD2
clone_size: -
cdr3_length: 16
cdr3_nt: TGTGCCAGCAGCTTAGCGGGGATAGCGGGAGAGGATGAGCAGTTCTTC
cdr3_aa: CASSLAGIAGEDEQFF

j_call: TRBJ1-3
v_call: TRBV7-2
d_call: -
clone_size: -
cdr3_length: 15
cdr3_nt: TGTGCCAGCAGCTTATCCTCGGTGTCTGGAAACACCATATATTTT
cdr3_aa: CASSLSSVSGNTIYF

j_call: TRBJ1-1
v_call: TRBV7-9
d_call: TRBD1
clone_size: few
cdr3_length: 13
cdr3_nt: TGTGCCAGCATCCCGGACAGGGACACTGAAGCTTTCTTT
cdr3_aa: CASIPDRDTEAFF

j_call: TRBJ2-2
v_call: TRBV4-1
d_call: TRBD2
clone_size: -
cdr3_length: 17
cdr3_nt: TGCGCCAGCAGCCAAGAGCAAACAGCGGGAGTGGGCGGGGAGCTGTTTTTT
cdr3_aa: CASSQEQTAGVGGELFF

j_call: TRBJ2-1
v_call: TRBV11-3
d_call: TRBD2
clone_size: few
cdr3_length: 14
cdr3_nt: TGTGCCAGCAGCTTAACAGCGGGAGTGGGTGAGCAGTTCTTC
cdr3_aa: CASSLTAGVGEQFF

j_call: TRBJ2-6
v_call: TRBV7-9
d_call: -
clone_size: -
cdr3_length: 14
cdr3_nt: TGTGCCAGCAGCGGCTTGGCTGGGGCCAACGTCCTGACTTTC
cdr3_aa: CASSGLAGANVLTF

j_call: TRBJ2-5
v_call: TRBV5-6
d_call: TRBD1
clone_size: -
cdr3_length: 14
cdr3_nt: TGTGCCAGCAGCCCCCCGGGACAGCAAGAGACCCAGTACTTC
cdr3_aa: CASSPPGQQETQYF

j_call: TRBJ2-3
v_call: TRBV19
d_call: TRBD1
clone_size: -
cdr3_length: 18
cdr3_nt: TGTGCCAGTAGTATGCCGGGACAGGGTGTTGTGTGGACAGATACGCAGTATTTT
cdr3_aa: CASSMPGQGVVWTDTQYF

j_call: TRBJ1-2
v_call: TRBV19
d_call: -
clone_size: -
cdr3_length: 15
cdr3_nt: TGTGCCAGTAGTATAGATCTCGAAAGTACTTATGGCTACACCTTC
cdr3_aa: CASSIDLESTYGYTF

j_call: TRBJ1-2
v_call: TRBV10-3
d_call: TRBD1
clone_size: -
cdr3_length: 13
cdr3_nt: TGTGCCATCAGTGTGGACAGGGGAGATGGCTACACCTTC
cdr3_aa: CAISVDRGDGYTF

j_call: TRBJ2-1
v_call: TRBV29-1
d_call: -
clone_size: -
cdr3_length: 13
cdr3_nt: TGCAGCGTTGAATACAGGGTCGACAATGAGCAGTTCTTC
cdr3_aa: CSVEYRVDNEQFF

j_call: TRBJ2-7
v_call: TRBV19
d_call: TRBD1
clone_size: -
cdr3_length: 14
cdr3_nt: TGTGCCAGTAGTGTGACAGGGGGCTGGCACGAGCAGTACTTC
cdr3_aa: CASSVTGGWHEQYF

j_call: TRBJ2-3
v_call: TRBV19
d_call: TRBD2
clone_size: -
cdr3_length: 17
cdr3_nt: TGTGCCAGTAGTAAAAAACGACTAGCGGGAGGCACAGATACGCAGTATTTT
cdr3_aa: CASSKKRLAGGTDTQYF

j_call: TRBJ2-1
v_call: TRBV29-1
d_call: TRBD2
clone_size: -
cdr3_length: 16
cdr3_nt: TGCAGCGTTGTTGACCCCTTAGCGGGAAGTAGGGATGAGCAGTTCTTC
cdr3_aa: CSVVDPLAGSRDEQFF

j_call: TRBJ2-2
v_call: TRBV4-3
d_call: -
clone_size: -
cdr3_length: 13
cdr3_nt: TGCGCCAGCAGCAGACTGAACACCGGGGAGCTGTTTTTT
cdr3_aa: CASSRLNTGELFF